Presented here are 3 T cell receptor beta chains from one specimen sequenced in a study of long-term antiretroviral therapy in people with HIV. At the survey level, the v3.0 immunoSEQ assay was run. Measured with immunoSEQ multiplex PCR; TCRdb has only the in-frame clones, and not every one. The sample yields about 23,000 clones, around 79% seen once. The input for sequencing was unsorted PBMCs, taken 0.3 years after starting antiretroviral therapy. These receptors came from a man aged 45 to 65 with HIV.

The gene calls are TRBV28 and TRBJ1-5; no reliable D call. The V and J ends lost 1 base and 7 bases respectively, with 5 bases between them. Germline-derived CDR1 and CDR2 are MDHEN and SYDVKM. The CDR3 runs to 12 residues. The CDR3 spells CASSLFGQPQHF. Here the CDR3 DNA reads TGTGCCAGCAGTTTATTTGGCCAGCCCCAGCATTTT.

V is TRBV5-4 and J is TRBJ2-1, with D hard to call. V shed 3 bases and J shed 2 bases, with 12 bases lying between them. Germline CDR1 SGHNT, CDR2 YYREEE (reference sequence). The CDR3 has 15 amino acids. The CDR3 is CASSSRSEPYNEQFF. The CDR3 region has the DNA TGTGCCAGCAGCTCCCGCTCTGAGCCCTACAATGAGCAGTTCTTC.

V usage is TRBV7-9 and J usage is TRBJ2-2; 7 bases align to TRBD2. The CDR3 sequence is 18 residues long. CDR1 is SEHNR, CDR2 FQNEAQ, per germline (reference sequence). Trimming took 3 bases from V and 5 from J; bases not matched to a gene: 15. In DNA, the CDR3 is TGTGCCAGCAGCTTTTGGGGAATTGAGCGGGGCGCGACCGGGGAGCTGTTTTTT. Protein product: CASSFWGIERGATGELFF.